The 8 T cell receptor beta chains below were found in one sample sequenced in a study of T cells in women clearing cervical HPV infection. The method was immunoSEQ multiplex PCR; TCRdb's version includes in-frame clones alone and lacks a portion of them. The specimen's table records over 25,000 clones. Input material: blood buffy coat. All receptors come from a woman aged 18 to 75 with a cervical HPV16 infection that either progressed to CIN3+ or cleared (not recorded which).

A remark on this clone: The sequence runs out 3 residues before the end of the CDR3; the remainder is reconstructed from the germline J gene. The chain combines TRBV5-4 with TRBJ2-7; 7 bases line up with TRBD1. After removal of 9 bases from V and 5 bases from J, the junction contained 11 bases not matched to a gene. This CDR3 is 13 amino acids long. The germline V gene encodes CDR1 SGHNT and CDR2 YYREEE (reference sequence). The covered CDR3 bases are TGTGCCACACAACGACAGGGCAGCGACGAG. The encoded protein is CATQRQGSDE. The whole CDR3 sequence is CATQRQGSDEQYF.

As for this clone: Read coverage stops 3 residues before the CDR3 terminus; the germline J gene supplies the remainder. The chain combines TRBV5-1 with TRBJ2-5; 7 nucleotides match TRBD2. With V trimmed by 5 bases and J by 2 bases, 9 bases remained unmatched. The CDR3 totals 15 residues. From germline, CDR1 is SGHRS and CDR2 YFSETQ. This CDR3 is CASRRAGDWQETQYF. Incomplete CDR3 DNA: TGCGCCAGCAGAAGGGCGGGAGATTGGCAAGAGACC.

Turning to this clone: The CDR3 goes on 3 residues after the read ends, and that part is filled in from the germline J gene. The rearrangement links TRBV19 to TRBJ1-1, with 7 bases matching TRBD1. V lost 5 bases to trimming and J lost 4 bases; unmatched junction nucleotides: 7. The germline CDR1 and CDR2 sequences are LNHDA and SQIVND (reference sequence). This CDR3 comprises 14 residues. CDR3 loop: CASSREGAGTEAFF. The sequenced CDR3 bases are TGTGCCAGTAGTCGGGAGGGGGCAGGCACTGAA. The whole variable domain, filled in from reference TRBV19 and TRBJ1-1, reads DGGITQSPKYLFRKEGQNVTLSCEQNLNHDAMYWYRQDPGQGLRLIYYSQIVNDFQKGDIAEGYSVSREKKESFPLTVTSAQKNPTAFYLCASSREGAGTEAFFGQGTRLTVV.

As regards this clone: The CDR3 extends 3 residues past the end of the read, so its final part is completed from the germline J gene. The chain carries TRBV28 and TRBJ2-1, with 10 positions matching TRBD2. The CDR3 totals 14 residues. V lost 6 bases to trimming and J lost 8 bases; unmatched junction nucleotides: 7. Looked up from germline, CDR1 is MDHEN and CDR2 is SYDVKM. The CDR3 bases that were read are TGTGCCAGCAGGGGATCGGGACTAGCGTATGAG. Encoded protein: CASRGSGLAYE. The whole CDR3 region reads CASRGSGLAYEQFF.

Concerning this clone: The CDR3 is cut off 3 residues early in the read; its end comes from the germline J gene. The chain has TRBV9 and TRBJ2-3, with 9 positions matching TRBD2. The CDR3 extends over 16 amino acids. In germline, CDR1 is SGDLS, CDR2 YYNGEE. The V gene end was trimmed by 0 bases and the J gene end by 5 bases; junction bases not matched to a gene: 7. The CDR3 region is CASSVGVAGEVDTQYF. The CDR3 DNA, read in part, is TGTGCCAGCAGCGTAGGGGTAGCGGGAGAGGTAGATACG.

A word on this clone: Read sequence stops 3 residues before the CDR3 end, and the germline J gene provides the missing end. V is TRBV7-9 and J is TRBJ1-2; TRBD1 matches at 9 bases. V gave up 5 bases and J gave up 5 bases; unmatched junction bases: 3. From germline, CDR1 is SEHNR and CDR2 FQNEAQ (reference sequence). The CDR3 extends over 13 amino acids. CDR3 bases read: TGTGCCAGCAGCAGAGACAGGGGGTATGGC. Its translation: CASSRDRGYG. The full CDR3 protein is CASSRDRGYGYTF.

About this clone: The read gets to within 3 residues of the CDR3 end, and the germline J gene fills in the rest. V is TRBV5-4 and J is TRBJ2-4, with TRBD2 matching over 9 bases. The CDR3 runs to 13 residues. The germline CDR1 and CDR2 sequences are SGHNT and YYREEE (reference sequence). The CDR3 bases that were read are TGTGCCAGCAGCTACGGTGGCGGGAGGGCT. It specifies CASSYGGGRA. The CDR3 in its entirety is CASSYGGGRAQYF.

On this clone itself: The sequenced fragment ends 3 residues before the CDR3 boundary, so the rest is inferred from the germline J gene. The chain is built from TRBV5-1 and TRBJ2-1; 11 bases line up with TRBD2. The CDR3 runs 15 residues. V gave up 0 bases and J gave up 7 bases; unmatched junction bases: 3. CDR1 is SGHRS, CDR2 YFSETQ, per germline. CDR3 sequence reads: CASSLVAGGSNEQFF. The DNA read from the CDR3 is TGCGCCAGCAGCTTGGTAGCGGGAGGGTCAAATGAG.